This passage covers 22 T cell receptor beta chains from one sample sequenced in a study of T cells in Graves' hyperthyroidism and ophthalmopathy. The TCR beta CDR3 regions underwent amplification using RNA transcripts as the source. HTBI primers were the set used in a first-round RT-PCR of the TCR CDR3. MiXCR was run by TCRdb on the multiplex PCR reads, yielding one entry per CDR3 protein. The sample has over 400,000 distinct CDR3 sequences, roughly 22% seen once. The sample comprised blood. The receptor source for this set is a woman between 70 and 85 years old with Graves' ophthalmopathy.

The V gene is TRBV19, the J gene TRBJ1-2; D is perhaps TRBD1 (6 bases). This CDR3 is 16 amino acids long. Germline values: CDR1 LNHDA, CDR2 SQIVND (reference sequence). Trimming removed 10 bases at V and 0 bases at J, with 21 bases between. The CDR3, as DNA: TGTGCCACCGGACAGTCCACGTTCTCAGCTAACTATGGCTACACCTTC. Amino acid sequence: CATGQSTFSANYGYTF.

The rearrangement joins TRBV20-1 to TRBJ2-5, with D tentatively TRBD2 (5 bases). Germline assignment: CDR1 DFQATT and CDR2 SNEGSKA (reference sequence). The CDR3 runs 15 residues. V dropped 0 bases and J dropped 0 bases, with 11 bases sitting between them. The CDR3 coding sequence is TGCAGTGCTAGAGATGTCCCGGGGTACCAAGAGACCCAGTACTTC. Amino acid sequence: CSARDVPGYQETQYF.

The chain recombines TRBV3-1 with TRBJ1-1; 9 nucleotides match TRBD1. V shed 1 base and J 1 base; nucleotides not matched to a gene: 7. In germline, CDR1 is LGHDT, CDR2 YNNKEL (reference sequence). CDR3 size: 17 residues. The CDR3 loop reads CASSQVNNRGPNTEAFF. CDR3 nucleotides: TGTGCCAGCAGCCAAGTGAATAACAGGGGGCCGAACACTGAAGCTTTCTTT.

This sequence joins TRBV3-1 and TRBJ2-7, with 12 positions matching TRBD1. Trimming removed 4 bases from V and 6 bases from J; junction bases left unmatched: 4. The germline CDR1 and CDR2 sequences are LGHDT and YNNKEL (reference sequence). There are 14 residues in the CDR3. As DNA, the CDR3 is TGTGCCAGCAGCCGGGACAGGGGGCACATCGAGCAGTACTTC. This sequence encodes CASSRDRGHIEQYF.

On this clonotype itself: With a much larger clone just one base away, this may be a read error. The CDR3 ends on some other residue instead of the conserved phenylalanine or tryptophan, so this is likely a read error. The CDR3 nucleotides read TGTGCCAGCGGATGGGGTGGATCTGCCTCCTACGAGCAGTACCTC. It translates to CASGWGGSASYEQYL. The chain combines TRBV2 with TRBJ2-7; D remains ambiguous. V gave up 8 bases and J gave up 0 bases, with 17 bases separating them. The germline gives CDR1 SNHLY, CDR2 FYNNEI. The CDR3 is made up of 15 amino acids.

The genes are TRBV3-1 and TRBJ2-2, with D perhaps matching TRBD2 (5 bases). The CDR3 has 15 residues. V lost 1 base and J 3 bases, leaving 9 bases between the germline ends. Germline CDR1 and CDR2: LGHDT and YNNKEL (reference sequence). The CDR3 bases are TGTGCCAGCAGCCAAGTCCGAGCGGACACCGGGGAGCTGTTTTTT. Protein product: CASSQVRADTGELFF.

V and J are TRBV19 and TRBJ2-3; D gene uncertain. CDR1 is LNHDA and CDR2 is SQIVND in the germline V gene (reference sequence). V was pared by 6 bases and J by 5 bases, with 9 bases between. The CDR3 totals 12 residues. The CDR3 nucleotides read TGTGCCAGTAGATCCCCCGGAGATACGCAGTATTTT. Translating gives CASRSPGDTQYF.

This clonotype was observed at least ten times. The chain has TRBV6-5 and TRBJ1-1, with a possible D match to TRBD1 (6 bases). Deletions cut 0 bases from V and 4 bases from J, with 9 bases between. CDR3 size: 14 residues. Germline loops: CDR1 MNHEY, CDR2 SVGAGI. CDR3 sequence: CASSYSGAGTEAFF. The DNA for the CDR3 is TGTGCCAGCAGTTACTCGGGGGCGGGCACTGAAGCTTTCTTT.

This clonotype was found a few times. This chain uses TRBV5-1 with TRBJ1-2; D might be TRBD1 (5 bases). The CDR3 length is 14 residues. Trimming left V 0 bases short and J 8 bases short, with 14 bases between. Looked up from germline, CDR1 is SGHRS and CDR2 is YFSETQ. Written as DNA, the CDR3 is TGCGCCAGCAGCTTGGCAGACAGACGGTCGGGCTACACCTTC. Its translation is CASSLADRRSGYTF.

This clonotype was seen a few times. This rearrangement joins TRBV7-8 to TRBJ2-7, with D tentatively TRBD1 (7 bases). Germline lookup yields CDR1 SGHVS and CDR2 FQNEAQ. The CDR3 has 19 residues. With 2 bases removed from V and 5 bases from J, the gap between germline ends came to 28 bases. CDR3 protein: CASSLTIGPLRQGLDEQYF. The CDR3 DNA reads as TGTGCCAGCAGCTTAACAATAGGCCCACTCCGACAGGGACTGGACGAGCAGTACTTC.

The sample holds a few counts of this clonotype. The chain couples TRBV18 to TRBJ1-2; 7 bases align to TRBD1. CDR3 size: 15 residues. The germline V gene encodes CDR1 KGHSH and CDR2 LQKENI. V lost 0 bases and J lost 8; bases outside the gene matches: 9. CDR3 loop: CASSPPRRQGGGYTF. CDR3 nucleotide sequence: TGTGCCAGCTCACCACCGCGTCGACAGGGTGGGGGCTACACCTTC.

V and J are TRBV6-1 and TRBJ2-5, with D unclear. The CDR3 totals 14 residues. Germline CDR1 is MNHNS and CDR2 is SASEGT. V was trimmed by 5 bases and J by 2 bases, leaving 12 bases between them. The CDR3 loop reads CASSPTTIQETQYF. The CDR3 DNA sequence: TGTGCCAGCAGTCCGACAACCATTCAAGAGACCCAGTACTTC.

The V gene is TRBV5-1, the J gene TRBJ1-1; 7 nucleotides agree with TRBD1. CDR1 is SGHRS, CDR2 YFSETQ, per germline. V gave up 0 bases and J gave up 6 bases; unmatched junction bases: 5. There are 14 residues in the CDR3. The CDR3 sequence: CASSLGQGGSEAFF. In DNA form, the CDR3 reads TGCGCCAGCAGCTTGGGACAGGGTGGGTCTGAAGCTTTCTTT.

V usage is TRBV5-6 and J usage is TRBJ2-3; a possible D gene is TRBD2 (6 bases). V was pared by 2 bases and J by 0 bases, with 16 bases between. The CDR3 has 17 amino acids. CDR1 SGHDT and CDR2 YYEEEE come from the germline V gene. This chain's CDR3 is CASSFPGVRESTDTQYF. The CDR3 DNA reads as TGTGCCAGCAGCTTTCCGGGGGTGAGGGAGAGCACAGATACGCAGTATTTT.

The chain combines TRBV7-9 with TRBJ2-7; unclear D gene. The CDR3 is made up of 14 amino acids. Trimming took off 2 bases at V and 2 bases at J, with 10 bases between the two ends. Germline lookup yields CDR1 SEHNR and CDR2 FQNEAQ (reference sequence). The CDR3 loop reads CASSLFNTAYEQYF. The CDR3 DNA sequence: TGTGCCAGCAGCTTATTCAACACAGCCTACGAGCAGTACTTC.

The chain recombines TRBV3-1 with TRBJ1-4; possible D gene TRBD1, 5 bases. Per the germline V gene, CDR1 is LGHDT and CDR2 is YNNKEL (reference sequence). The CDR3 length is 14 residues. With 4 bases removed from V and 8 bases from J, the gap between germline ends came to 14 bases. Here the CDR3 reads CASSPPPWDEKLFF. In DNA, the CDR3 is TGTGCCAGCAGCCCGCCTCCATGGGACGAAAAACTGTTTTTT.

This chain joins TRBV24-1 and TRBJ1-1; 9 bases are a match to TRBD1. V lost 3 bases, J lost 4 bases, and 5 bases stayed unmatched. The CDR3 is 15 residues long. CDR1 is KGHDR, CDR2 SFDVKD, per germline. The CDR3 sequence is CATSDPKTGGTEAFF. The CDR3 nucleotides read TGTGCCACCAGTGATCCCAAGACAGGGGGCACTGAAGCTTTCTTT.

This rearrangement joins TRBV9 to TRBJ2-5; D is uncertain. Germline loops: CDR1 SGDLS, CDR2 YYNGEE. The CDR3 loop spans 12 amino acids. Trimming stripped 0 bases from V and 5 bases from J, with 5 bases between. The CDR3 coding sequence is TGTGCCAGCAGCGTAGATTGGGAGACCCAGTACTTC. This sequence encodes CASSVDWETQYF.

This clonotype was recorded many times. The chain recombines TRBV27 with TRBJ2-7; 7 bases match TRBD2. With 4 bases clipped from V and 4 bases from J, the junction kept 4 bases outside the gene matches. The germline gives CDR1 MNHEY, CDR2 SMNVEV (reference sequence). The CDR3 has 13 amino acids. The CDR3 is CASSWSSGYEQYF. Written as DNA, the CDR3 is TGTGCCAGCAGTTGGTCTAGCGGTTACGAGCAGTACTTC.

The chain combines TRBV28 with TRBJ1-1; no definite D call. Germline CDR1 MDHEN, CDR2 SYDVKM. Trimming cost V 2 bases and J 4 bases, with 20 bases left between them. CDR3 length: 17 residues. The CDR3: CASSLGVMSVSFTEAFF. CDR3 bases: TGTGCCAGCAGTTTAGGCGTTATGAGTGTATCGTTCACTGAAGCTTTCTTT. Looking up the rest from reference TRBV28 and TRBJ1-1 gives the full variable domain: DVKVTQSSRYLVKRTGEKVFLECVQDMDHENMFWYRQDPGLGLRLIYFSYDVKMKEKGDIPEGYSVSREKKERFSLILESASTNQTSMYLCASSLGVMSVSFTEAFFGQGTRLTVV.

This clonotype has a handful of counts. The chain joins TRBV5-1 to TRBJ2-1; maybe TRBD2 (6 bases). Trimming cost V 4 bases and J 5 bases, with 19 bases left between them. Germline values: CDR1 SGHRS, CDR2 YFSETQ. The CDR3 has 16 amino acids. CDR3 amino acids: CASSQAVGGPHNEQFF. The CDR3 DNA follows: TGCGCCAGCAGCCAGGCTGTGGGGGGACCTCACAATGAGCAGTTCTTC. Looking up the rest from reference TRBV5-1 and TRBJ2-1 gives the full variable domain: KAGVTQTPRYLIKTRGQQVTLSCSPISGHRSVSWYQQTPGQGLQFLFEYFSETQRNKGNFPGRFSGRQFSNSRSEMNVSTLELGDSALYLCASSQAVGGPHNEQFFGPGTRLTVL.

Regarding this clonotype: A much larger clone is a single base away; this may be a read error. The chain combines TRBV7-8 with TRBJ2-5, with 9 bases fitting TRBD2. Germline values: CDR1 SGHVS, CDR2 FQNEAQ. The V and J ends lost 1 base and 4 bases, in that order; junction bases with no gene match: 7. The CDR3 length is 16 residues. Here the CDR3 DNA reads TGTGCCAGCAGCTTAGTCAGCGGGAGGCCGGGAGAGACCCAGTACTTC. The encoded protein is CASSLVSGRPGETQYF.